These T cell receptor beta chains were read from a single sample in a study of Graves' ophthalmopathy and Graves' hyperthyroidism. TCRdb re-derived calls from the multiplex PCR reads in MiXCR, one entry per CDR3 protein. This table holds hundreds of thousands of distinct CDR3 sequences, about 20% found once. Material for sequencing was peripheral blood. The receptors come from a woman under 30 with stable Graves' hyperthyroidism. Some clones in this sample may be carry-over from other donors' samples. Each CDR3 is given with its conserved first and last residue. Some rows mark clone size as missing; the rest say once, few, many or name a class of expanded clone.

>many|TRBJ2-7|TRBV9
CASSVGQGLEQYF
>-|TRBJ2-7|TRBV20-1
CSALPGTSSDEQYF
>-|TRBJ2-5|TRBV6-1
CASSRSGAKQTQYF
>many|TRBJ2-7|TRBV11-2
CASSLEWSGGSDEQYF
>-|TRBJ1-6|TRBV19
CASRPRTGGNSPLHF
>-|TRBJ1-5|TRBV6-1
CASSEEAAQRPQHF
>many|TRBJ2-7|TRBV12-3/TRBV12-4
CASSNSGQGAPYEQYF
>few|TRBJ2-7|TRBV28
CASIPRTAPYEQYF
>many|TRBJ1-2|TRBV2
CASSEALRGAGYTF
>-|TRBJ1-2|TRBV30
CAWTMVRTYGYTF
>few|TRBJ1-2|TRBV12-3/TRBV12-4
CASRHGQNYGYTF
>many|TRBJ2-4|TRBV12-3/TRBV12-4
CATHPGGGSNIQYF
>-|TRBJ1-1|TRBV4-2
CASSQLLGRQVYTEAFF
>once|TRBJ1-5|TRBV4-1
CASSTTVNRGSSNQPQHF
>many|TRBJ2-7|TRBV10-1
CASSPGPPRDLVYEQYF
>many|TRBJ2-5|TRBV28
CASSSTLGETQYF
>many|TRBJ2-5|TRBV2
CASSEVRLTQETQYF
>many|TRBJ2-7|TRBV28
CASSLPTGTGVYEQYF
>many|TRBJ2-7|TRBV27
CASSLLGTSHEQYF
>-|TRBJ2-7|TRBV29-1
CSVEDGRDGRYEQYF
>many|TRBJ2-5|TRBV5-1
CASSLMVAEETQYF
>-|TRBJ1-3|TRBV6-1
CASSRTGVGNTIYF
>many|TRBJ1-2|TRBV7-2
CASSLARGSGGYTF
>few|TRBJ2-5|TRBV11-2
CASSSQAGGGYETQYF
>many|TRBJ2-7|TRBV20-1
CSAGGSGRAYEQYF
>few|TRBJ1-1|TRBV27
CASSNHLNTEAFF
>-|TRBJ1-3|TRBV5-1
CASSWDPSSGNTIYF
>many|TRBJ2-7|TRBV11-2
CASNLDPLLRGDEQYF
>-|TRBJ1-5|TRBV2
CASNMVIANQPQHF
>-|TRBJ1-2|TRBV28
CASSLFAGYTF
>many|TRBJ1-1|TRBV28
CASRTSGGTEAFF
>many|TRBJ2-5|TRBV24-1
CATSDYLAGVHQETQYF
>many|TRBJ2-7|TRBV6-2/TRBV6-3
CASSWTSVSYEQYF
>many|TRBJ1-6|TRBV30
CAWSVWGFTPLHF
>-|TRBJ1-1|TRBV7-6
CASSLVATGGTEAFF
>-|TRBJ2-2|TRBV6-2/TRBV6-3
CASNSGGNTGELFF
>-|TRBJ2-7|TRBV6-4
CASSASGQGLLSSYEQYF
>-|TRBJ2-2|TRBV4-3
CASSQDRSSAGTGELFF
>many|TRBJ1-6|TRBV2
CASSDLALPSPLHF
>many|TRBJ2-5|TRBV6-5
CASRPKVATETQYF
>few|TRBJ2-7|TRBV4-1
CASSQVSGQGYYEQYF
>many|TRBJ1-2|TRBV6-5
CASSYSSGYYGYTF
>-|TRBJ1-2|TRBV28
CASSQGGWGYTF
>many|TRBJ1-3|TRBV13
CASSLPATGNTIYF
>-|TRBJ2-7|TRBV11-2
CASSPPNISLSYEQYF
>many|TRBJ2-5|TRBV20-1
CSAPRASGETQYF
>few|TRBJ1-5|TRBV6-2/TRBV6-3
CASSYSWGYRRQPQHF
>many|TRBJ1-1|TRBV9
CASGVDGNTEAFF
>few|TRBJ1-2|TRBV12-3/TRBV12-4
CASSSNRGLVGYTF
>many|TRBJ2-2|TRBV6-1
CASSEIANTGELFF
>many|TRBJ2-5|TRBV28
CASSELAGNKETQYF
>once|TRBJ1-2|TRBV7-9
CASSLGNSYTF
>few|TRBJ1-1|TRBV5-6
CASSLDRGGYTNTEAFF
>few|TRBJ1-5|TRBV4-1
CASSPGATNQPQHF
>-|TRBJ2-7|TRBV5-6
CASSPGLAGGIYEQYF
>many|TRBJ1-6|TRBV6-1
CASRGQGISNSPLHF